This T cell receptor beta chain was captured by sequencing in a study of control samples from healthy donors and cancer patients. With V trimmed by 4 bases and J by 8 bases, 1 base remained unmatched. CDR1 is MNHEY, CDR2 SMNVEV, per germline (reference sequence). The CDR3 runs to 14 residues. Sequenced by immunoSEQ multiplex PCR; TCRdb stores in-frame clones only, minus some. The repertoire holds 150,000 to 200,000 clones, with 80% to 95% as singletons. The TCR comes from a man between 18 and 29 years old in good health. Sequencing was carried out using blood. The chain combines TRBV27 with TRBJ1-6; 11 nucleotides agree with TRBD1. CDR3 DNA sequence: TGTGCCAGCAGTTCGGACAGGGGGCATTCACCCCTCCACTTT. Residues: CASSSDRGHSPLHF.